The entry that follows covers one T cell receptor (beta chain) sequence. Its target is unknown. TCRdb's copy holds only in-frame clones and misses some; the assay was immunoSEQ multiplex PCR. The sample contains 30,000 to 35,000 clones, about 82% of which appear only once. This sample is drawn from a study of OX40 agonist ivuxolimab in advanced cancers. Background on the study: Ivuxolimab, which patients received intravenously every 2 weeks, was dosed at 0.01 to 10 mg/kg.

Study results and limitations: There were, on average, more expanded clones in CD8+ T cells than in CD4+.

Germline CDR1 is MGHRA and CDR2 is YSYEKL. V lost 8 bases and J lost 1, with 18 bases in between. The CDR3 has 16 amino acids. This receptor was obtained from an adult with an advanced solid tumor such as melanoma, head and neck, liver or kidney cancer. The source was CD4+ or CD8+ T cells sorted from blood, collected in a trial of the OX40 agonist ivuxolimab. V is TRBV4-1 and J is TRBJ1-5; maybe TRBD1 (5 bases). The CDR3 region is CASRSDGGLSNQPQHF. CDR3 DNA: TGCGCCAGCCGCTCCGATGGGGGGTTAAGCAATCAGCCCCAGCATTTT.